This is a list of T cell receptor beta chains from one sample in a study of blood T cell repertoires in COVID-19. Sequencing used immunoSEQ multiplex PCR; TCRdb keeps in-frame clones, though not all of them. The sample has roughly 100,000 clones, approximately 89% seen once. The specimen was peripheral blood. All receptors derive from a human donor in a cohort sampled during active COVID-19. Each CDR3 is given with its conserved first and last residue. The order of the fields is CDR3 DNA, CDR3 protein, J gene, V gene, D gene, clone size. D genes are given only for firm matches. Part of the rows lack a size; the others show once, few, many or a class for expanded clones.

TGTGCCAGCAGCGTAGATGGGGGACAGACTAATTCACCCCTCCACTTT | CASSVDGGQTNSPLHF | TRBJ1-6 | TRBV9 | TRBD1 | -
TGTGCCAGCAGTGAAGGACTTGGCGGGAGGACCCAGTACTTC | CASSEGLGGRTQYF | TRBJ2-5 | TRBV2 | TRBD2 | -
TGCGCCAGCAGCTTGGCCGTGGTACAGGGGATGAAGAACACTGAAGCTTTCTTT | CASSLAVVQGMKNTEAFF | TRBJ1-1 | TRBV5-1 | TRBD1 | -
TGTGCCAGCAGTTACTCGATGGAACGGAGCCAAGAGACCCAGTACTTC | CASSYSMERSQETQYF | TRBJ2-5 | TRBV6-5 | - | -
TGTGCCAGTGGAACGACTCGGATCACTGAAGCTTTCTTT | CASGTTRITEAFF | TRBJ1-1 | TRBV19 | - | -
TGTGCCGGCTCGACTAGCGGGAGTGCGGATACGCAGTATTTT | CAGSTSGSADTQYF | TRBJ2-3 | TRBV10-3 | TRBD2 | once
TGTGCCGCATTACCGACTAGCGGGAGGTCAGATACGCAGTATTTT | CAALPTSGRSDTQYF | TRBJ2-3 | TRBV6-5 | TRBD2 | -
TGTGCCAGCAGCCCCGACAGGTGGGCCTACGAGCAGTACTTC | CASSPDRWAYEQYF | TRBJ2-7 | TRBV7-2 | - | once
TGTGCCAGCAGGGCCGGGACTACTACTTACAATGAGCAGTTCTTC | CASRAGTTTYNEQFF | TRBJ2-1 | TRBV6-5 | TRBD2 | -
TGTGCCAGCCTAGGGAGAATCGGCACAGATACGCAGTATTTT | CASLGRIGTDTQYF | TRBJ2-3 | TRBV6-5 | - | -
TGTGCCAGCAGCCCGGGGTGGTATGGCTACACCTTC | CASSPGWYGYTF | TRBJ1-2 | TRBV7-9 | - | -
TGCGCCAGCAGCCACTTAGCGGAAAGCTCCTACGAGCAGTACTTC | CASSHLAESSYEQYF | TRBJ2-7 | TRBV4-1 | - | -
TGCGCCAGCAGCTTGGGACAGGGGGCTGGTGAAGCTTTCTTT | CASSLGQGAGEAFF | TRBJ1-1 | TRBV5-1 | TRBD1 | -
TGTGCCAGCAGTGGGACTTATGGTGGCACCGGGGAGCTGTTTTTT | CASSGTYGGTGELFF | TRBJ2-2 | TRBV25-1 | - | -
TGTGCCAGCAGAAGACAGGGACACACAGATACGCAGTATTTT | CASRRQGHTDTQYF | TRBJ2-3 | TRBV2 | TRBD1 | -
TGTGCCAGCAGTTCAGTCAGGACAGCGAGCCACGAGCAGTACTTC | CASSSVRTASHEQYF | TRBJ2-7 | TRBV28 | - | once
TGTGCCCTAGGCACTACGGAAGCTTTCTTT | CALGTTEAFF | TRBJ1-1 | TRBV6-5 | - | -
TGTGCCAGCAAAGACAGGGAAGGGGGCACCGGGGAGCTGTTTTTT | CASKDREGGTGELFF | TRBJ2-2 | TRBV2 | TRBD1 | -
TGTGCCAGCAGTTTACTGGGTCCAAGTCTAGCGACCGGGGAGCTGTTTTTT | CASSLLGPSLATGELFF | TRBJ2-2 | TRBV27 | - | -
TGTGCCAGCAGTTTACAGGGGGCGCATAAGGATCGTACCCAGTACTTC | CASSLQGAHKDRTQYF | TRBJ2-5 | TRBV27 | TRBD1 | -
TGTGCCAGCAGCCAAGTGAGCGGGGCCCTCCAAGAGACCCAGTACTTC | CASSQVSGALQETQYF | TRBJ2-5 | TRBV4-2 | TRBD2 | -
TGTGCCAGCAGCCCACTAGCGGGAGGCCCCGGGGAGCTGTTTTTT | CASSPLAGGPGELFF | TRBJ2-2 | TRBV27 | TRBD2 | -
TGTGCCAGCAGCTGGACACAGGGAGGGAGGGCTGAAGCTTTCTTT | CASSWTQGGRAEAFF | TRBJ1-1 | TRBV7-9 | - | once
TGTGCCAGCAGTCCGACTAGCGGGGCCTACGAGCAGTACTTC | CASSPTSGAYEQYF | TRBJ2-7 | TRBV6-6 | TRBD2 | -
TGCAGTGCTAGTCCCCCAGGGAAAGAGACCCAGTACTTC | CSASPPGKETQYF | TRBJ2-5 | TRBV20-1 | - | -
TGTGCCAGTAGTAAAGCTATAGCGGGAGCCTCGGAGACCCAGTACTTC | CASSKAIAGASETQYF | TRBJ2-5 | TRBV19 | TRBD2 | -
TGTGCCAGCACCCCTAACCCCCCCCGGGCTGAAGCTTTCTTT | CASTPNPPRAEAFF | TRBJ1-1 | TRBV6-8 | - | -
TGTGCCAGTAGTATAGTGGGCAGGGGGTTGGTAAGCAATCAGCCCCAGCATTTT | CASSIVGRGLVSNQPQHF | TRBJ1-5 | TRBV19 | TRBD1 | -
TGTGCCAGCAGCTTAGCTGGACTGTTCACAGATACGCAGTATTTT | CASSLAGLFTDTQYF | TRBJ2-3 | TRBV7-2 | - | -
TGTGCCAGCAGCAAACTAGCGGGAGGAGGCACAGATACGCAGTATTTT | CASSKLAGGGTDTQYF | TRBJ2-3 | TRBV7-3 | TRBD2 | -
TGTGCCAGCAGCGCTGACAGGGGAGTAGCTTTCTTT | CASSADRGVAFF | TRBJ1-1 | TRBV9 | TRBD1 | -
TGTGCCAGCAGTTATCGACTAGCGGGAGGTTACGAGCAGTACTTC | CASSYRLAGGYEQYF | TRBJ2-7 | TRBV28 | TRBD2 | -
TGCGCCAGCACCCCGGACAGGGCACCAATGAACACTGAAGCTTTCTTT | CASTPDRAPMNTEAFF | TRBJ1-1 | TRBV5-1 | TRBD1 | -
TGTGCCATCAGCCAGGACGGGGGAAAAGATCACTATGGCTACACCTTC | CAISQDGGKDHYGYTF | TRBJ1-2 | TRBV10-3 | - | -
TGTGCCAGCCGGGAGGGGGTTTCTGGAAACACCATATATTTT | CASREGVSGNTIYF | TRBJ1-3 | TRBV7-6 | - | -
TGTGCCAGCAGCGCAATCGACAGTTCCTATGGCTACACCTTC | CASSAIDSSYGYTF | TRBJ1-2 | TRBV11-2 | - | -
TGTGCCAGCAGCCAAGATCGACTAGCGGGAGGGCCGACCACGCAGTATTTT | CASSQDRLAGGPTTQYF | TRBJ2-3 | TRBV3-1/TRBV3-2 | TRBD2 | -
TGTGCCAGTAGTGGCACCTCCCAAGAGACCCAGTACTTC | CASSGTSQETQYF | TRBJ2-5 | TRBV19 | - | -
TGTGCCAGCAGTGGGGGGGGCGCAGATACGCAGTATTTT | CASSGGGADTQYF | TRBJ2-3 | TRBV2 | - | -
TGCGCCAGCAGCCAAGACCCGCCTAGCTATACCTACAATGAGCAGTTCTTC | CASSQDPPSYTYNEQFF | TRBJ2-1 | TRBV4-3 | - | -
TGTGCCAGCAGCTTGAGAGGAGGACCCGGCCAGCCCCAGCATTTT | CASSLRGGPGQPQHF | TRBJ1-5 | TRBV9 | - | -
TGCAGTGCTAGTCTCACTTCGCGGTTCGGATCACCCCTCCACTTT | CSASLTSRFGSPLHF | TRBJ1-6 | TRBV20-1 | - | -
TGCGCCAGCAGCCAAGGGAACAGTCTAAGGGAAAAACTGTTTTTT | CASSQGNSLREKLFF | TRBJ1-4 | TRBV4-1 | - | -
TGCAGTGCTAGATATCAGGTTGGCTACACCTTC | CSARYQVGYTF | TRBJ1-2 | TRBV20-1 | - | -
TGCAGCGTATCACAGGGGGCTGCTGGAAACACCATATATTTT | CSVSQGAAGNTIYF | TRBJ1-3 | TRBV29-1 | TRBD1 | -
TGTGCCAGCAGCTTGAGACTAGCGGGATCGGCAGAGCAGTTCTTC | CASSLRLAGSAEQFF | TRBJ2-1 | TRBV7-2 | TRBD2 | -
TGTGCCAGCAGCTTAGATCACCGCCGTACAGATGAAAAACTGTTTTTT | CASSLDHRRTDEKLFF | TRBJ1-4 | TRBV11-2 | - | -
TGTGCCAGCAGCCTACAGGGGAATCAGTCACCCCTCCACTTT | CASSLQGNQSPLHF | TRBJ1-6 | TRBV5-8 | TRBD1 | -
TGTGCCAGCACTCAGGACAGGGGGCTTAATAAGCCCCAGCATTTT | CASTQDRGLNKPQHF | TRBJ1-5 | TRBV6-5 | TRBD1 | -
TGTGCCACCTTGGGAGGGGCAACTAATGAAAAACTGTTTTTT | CATLGGATNEKLFF | TRBJ1-4 | TRBV2 | - | -
TGTGCCAGTAGTTGGGGCTCGAACACTGAAGCTTTCTTT | CASSWGSNTEAFF | TRBJ1-1 | TRBV19 | - | -
TGTGCCAGCTCCTCGGGACAGGGGGATCGTGGCTACACCTTC | CASSSGQGDRGYTF | TRBJ1-2 | TRBV18 | TRBD1 | -
TGCGCCAGCAGCCGTGGACTGACCACTGAAGCTTTCTTT | CASSRGLTTEAFF | TRBJ1-1 | TRBV5-1 | - | once
TGTGCCAGCAGTAATATAGGGACTAGCGGTTCCTACGAGCAGTACTTC | CASSNIGTSGSYEQYF | TRBJ2-7 | TRBV28 | TRBD2 | -
TGTGCCAGCAGCTTAGGGCCTTCGGGCTACGAGCAGTACTTC | CASSLGPSGYEQYF | TRBJ2-7 | TRBV7-2 | - | -